The 3 T cell receptor beta chains below were found in one sample sequenced in a study of shared clonotypes between healthy human individuals. The method was immunoSEQ multiplex PCR; TCRdb's version includes in-frame clones alone and lacks a portion of them. The sample shows about 2.3 million clones, approximately 90% of them seen only once. Sequencing was performed on naive CD4+ T cells from PBMCs. Stated subset: CD45RA+ positively selected. Receptor source: a man between 18 and 29 years old in good health. Some clones in this sample may be carry-over from other donors' samples.

This clone was seen just once. Within the sample, other DNA sequences also encode this same CDR3. The chain recombines TRBV5-1 with TRBJ1-5; D gene uncertain. Trimming took off 2 bases at V and 1 base at J, with 10 bases between the two ends. Germline lookup yields CDR1 SGHRS and CDR2 YFSETQ. The CDR3 covers 15 residues. CDR3 sequence (DNA): TGCGCCAGCAGCTTAACGGGAGCAAGCAATCAGCCCCAGCATTTT. Its translation: CASSLTGASNQPQHF.

Details on this clone: Other DNA sequences in this sample translate to the same CDR3. The chain uses TRBV9 and TRBJ2-1; D remains ambiguous. Germline V gene data show CDR1 as SGDLS and CDR2 as YYNGEE. This CDR3 is built from 13 residues. Trimming pared 2 bases from V and 2 bases from J, leaving 5 bases between. The CDR3 nucleotides are TGTGCCAGCAGCGTGGGCGCCTACAATGAGCAGTTCTTC. Protein sequence: CASSVGAYNEQFF.

The V call is TRBV5-1, the J call TRBJ1-1, with no clear D. Trimming pared 5 bases from V and 3 bases from J, leaving 11 bases between. The CDR3 extends over 13 amino acids. The germline CDR1 and CDR2 sequences are SGHRS and YFSETQ. CDR3 residues: CASSLMGYTEAFF. The CDR3 region has the DNA TGCGCCAGCAGTCTGATGGGGTACACTGAAGCTTTCTTT.